The next 27 T cell receptor beta chains were all read from a single sample in a study of cytomegalovirus exposure and HLA in healthy donors. The PCR used 60 Vbeta and 13 Jbeta primers. Data came from immunoSEQ multiplex PCR; TCRdb stores just in-frame clones and leaves some out. Here the sample spans about 150,000 clones, 80% to 90% being singletons. The sample consisted of PBMCs. These receptor sequences come from a woman aged 25 to 45 in good health and CMV-seronegative.

The V gene is TRBV5-6, the J gene TRBJ2-5, with 9 bases identical to TRBD1. With the DNA end fitting TRBJ2-7 better, the J assignment may be wrong. Germline CDR1 SGHDT, CDR2 YYEEEE. The CDR3 length is 13 residues. This CDR3 is CASSRDRVYEQYF. The CDR3 DNA follows: TGTGCCAGCAGCCGGGACAGGGTCTACGAGCAGTACTTC.

The rearrangement links TRBV30 to TRBJ1-6, with TRBD1 identical over 9 bases. Germline V gene data show CDR1 as GTSNPN and CDR2 as SVGIG (reference sequence). V was pared by 3 bases and J by 6 bases, with 3 bases of the junction left unmatched. The CDR3 contains 14 residues. The CDR3 here is CAWRGTGRNSPLHF. CDR3 nucleotides: TGTGCCTGGAGAGGGACAGGGCGTAATTCACCCCTCCACTTT.

The genes are TRBV4-1 and TRBJ1-1; D is possibly TRBD1 (5 bases). Germline values: CDR1 MGHRA, CDR2 YSYEKL. The CDR3 spans 13 residues. V dropped 4 bases and J dropped 6 bases, with 12 bases sitting between them. CDR3 sequence: CASSPWGGAEAFF. CDR3 in DNA: TGCGCCAGCAGCCCCTGGGGAGGGGCTGAAGCTTTCTTT.

J is TRBJ1-5 and V is TRBV18, with a tentative D call TRBD1 (5 bases). The CDR3 extends over 14 amino acids. Germline assignment: CDR1 KGHSH and CDR2 LQKENI. V shed 3 bases and J shed 5 bases, with 11 bases lying between them. Here the CDR3 reads CASSPTGGHQPQHF. CDR3 DNA: TGTGCCAGCTCACCTACGGGGGGTCATCAGCCCCAGCATTTT.

J is TRBJ2-5 and V is TRBV7-8; D is perhaps TRBD2 (6 bases). The CDR3 contains 15 residues. CDR1 SGHVS and CDR2 FQNEAQ come from the germline V gene. The V gene lost 7 bases and the J gene lost 5 bases, with 20 bases spanning the gap. The CDR3 coding sequence is TGTGCCAGCAACTCTCCTGATCGGAGGGACGAGACCCAGTACTTC. It specifies CASNSPDRRDETQYF. Using reference TRBV7-8 and TRBJ2-5 for the parts outside the CDR3, the full variable domain is GAGVSQSPRYKVAKRGQDVALRCDPISGHVSLFWYQQALGQGPEFLTYFQNEAQLDKSGLPSDRFFAERPEGSVSTLKIQRTQQEDSAVYLCASNSPDRRDETQYFGPGTRLLVL.

The chain links TRBV28 to TRBJ1-1; D remains ambiguous. Germline-derived CDR1 and CDR2 are MDHEN and SYDVKM. Trimming took off 7 bases at V and 4 bases at J, with 16 bases between the two ends. The CDR3 has 14 residues. CDR3 DNA: TGTGCCAGCACGCCCGGAGGCGAGGGCACTGAAGCTTTCTTT. It translates to CASTPGGEGTEAFF.

The chain is built from TRBV7-9 and TRBJ2-1, with 8 positions matching TRBD1. The CDR3 is 15 residues long. Germline CDR1 reads SEHNR; CDR2 reads FQNEAQ (reference sequence). J gave up 6 bases and V 1 base, and 5 bases lay outside the gene matches. CDR3 region: CASSLGTGRPNEQFF. In nucleotides, the CDR3 is TGTGCCAGCAGCTTAGGGACAGGGAGGCCCAATGAGCAGTTCTTC.

This sequence joins TRBV6-4 and TRBJ2-2; 8 positions agree with TRBD1. J gave up 7 bases and V 0 bases, and 4 bases lay outside the gene matches. CDR1 is MRHNA, CDR2 SNTAGT, per germline. The CDR3 is 15 residues long. This CDR3 reads CASSDSGTGRGELFF. In nucleotides, the CDR3 is TGTGCCAGCAGTGACTCAGGGACAGGCCGCGGGGAGCTGTTTTTT.

This clone was picked up one time. The V gene is TRBV10-3, the J gene TRBJ2-6; 7 nucleotides match TRBD1. The germline V gene has CDR1 ENHRY and CDR2 SYGVKD. The ends lost 4 bases at V and 4 bases at J; junction bases unmatched: 10. CDR3 length: 17 residues. The CDR3 region has the DNA TGTGCCATCAGTGTAAGGACAGGCGGTGGAGGGGCCAACGTCCTGACTTTC. Translated, it gives CAISVRTGGGGANVLTF.

This clone has just a few counts. The CDR3 nucleotides are TGTGCCAGTAGTATCAACGGCGGGGAGGGTGGTATCGAGCAGTTCTTC. It specifies CASSINGGEGGIEQFF. The chain joins TRBV19 to TRBJ2-1, with 7 bases lining up with TRBD2. From germline, CDR1 is LNHDA and CDR2 SQIVND (reference sequence). The CDR3 covers 16 residues. Trimming at V came to 3 bases and at J to 10 bases, leaving 15 bases not matched to a gene.

The chain carries TRBV6-1 and TRBJ1-5; D gene unclear. Germline lookup yields CDR1 MNHNS and CDR2 SASEGT. Trimming removed 7 bases from V and 0 bases from J, with 7 bases in between. CDR3 length equals 13 residues. The CDR3 DNA reads TGTGCCAGCATGCTCTATAGCAATCAGCCCCAGCATTTT. Protein sequence: CASMLYSNQPQHF.

The V and J genes are TRBV28 and TRBJ1-1, with 8 bases that match TRBD1. With V trimmed by 2 bases and J by 0 bases, 8 bases remained unmatched. The length of the CDR3 is 17 residues. The germline V gene has CDR1 MDHEN and CDR2 SYDVKM. In DNA form, the CDR3 reads TGTGCCAGCAGTTTACCGATCCCGGGACAGGTGAACACTGAAGCTTTCTTT. Translation: CASSLPIPGQVNTEAFF.

This clone was seen just once. CDR3 sequence reads: CASTQNGNEQFF. CDR3 in DNA: TGTGCCAGCACCCAAAACGGGAATGAGCAGTTCTTC. The chain employs TRBV6-5 and TRBJ2-1; no clear D. CDR3 length equals 12 residues. Germline-derived CDR1 and CDR2 are MNHEY and SVGAGI. Trimming left V 7 bases short and J 7 bases short, with 11 bases between.

The chain has TRBV19 and TRBJ1-3, with D possibly matching TRBD1 (5 bases). CDR3 size: 14 residues. Germline CDR1 reads LNHDA; CDR2 reads SQIVND (reference sequence). V dropped 8 bases and J dropped 0 bases, with 11 bases sitting between them. In nucleotides, the CDR3 is TGTGCCAGTGGGGGGGAGACCTCTGGAAACACCATATATTTT. It translates to CASGGETSGNTIYF.

The chain has TRBV21-1 and TRBJ2-3; the D call TRBD1 from the table was never checked on the DNA. TRBV21-1 is a pseudogene segment. The CDR3 runs to 16 residues. For the CDR3, the DNA is TGTGCCAGCAGCAACACGACAGGGCGGGACACAGATACGCAGTATTTT. Its translation is CASSNTTGRDTDTQYF.

The DNA for the CDR3 is TGCGCCAGCAGCCAAGCTCTGGACAGGAGGTACGAGCAGTACTTC. Amino acids: CASSQALDRRYEQYF. The V call is TRBV4-1, the J call TRBJ2-7; 7 bases map to TRBD1. V lost 1 base, J lost 4 bases, and 7 bases stayed unmatched. Germline V gives CDR1 MGHRA, CDR2 YSYEKL. This CDR3 is built from 15 residues.

The V gene is TRBV28, the J gene TRBJ1-3; 8 nucleotides align to TRBD1. The CDR3 is 15 residues long. The germline gives CDR1 MDHEN, CDR2 SYDVKM. J gave up 3 bases and V 8 bases, and 9 bases lay outside the gene matches. CDR3 in amino acids: CASSEGTGYGNTIYF. The DNA for the CDR3 is TGTGCCAGCTCAGAAGGGACAGGCTATGGAAACACCATATATTTT.

The chain employs TRBV2 and TRBJ1-6; 7 bases agree with TRBD1. This CDR3 has 16 amino acids. Germline V gene data show CDR1 as SNHLY and CDR2 as FYNNEI. Trimming took 5 bases from V and 7 from J; bases not matched to a gene: 11. The CDR3 sequence is CASSQGPGQANSPLHF. In DNA form, the CDR3 reads TGTGCCAGCAGTCAAGGACCTGGACAGGCCAATTCACCCCTCCACTTT.

The rearrangement joins TRBV18 to TRBJ1-1; 8 bases map to TRBD1. Germline V gene sequence: CDR1 KGHSH, CDR2 LQKENI. CDR3 size: 16 residues. V was clipped by 0 bases and J by 4 bases; unmatched bases: 7. The CDR3 coding sequence is TGTGCCAGCTCACCACCACCCCGCAGGGGGCCCACTGAAGCTTTCTTT. This gives the protein CASSPPPRRGPTEAFF. Drawing the rest from reference TRBV18 and TRBJ1-1, the complete variable domain is NAGVMQNPRHLVRRRGQEARLRCSPMKGHSHVYWYRQLPEEGLKFMVYLQKENIIDESGMPKERFSAEFPKEGPSILRIQQVVRGDSAAYFCASSPPPRRGPTEAFFGQGTRLTVV.

The rearrangement links TRBV7-9 to TRBJ2-3; 7 nucleotides agree with TRBD1. The germline gives CDR1 SEHNR, CDR2 FQNEAQ (reference sequence). Trimming removed 5 bases from V and 5 bases from J; junction bases left unmatched: 4. The CDR3 has 13 residues. CDR3 residues: CASSPYRGDTQYF. CDR3 coding DNA: TGTGCCAGCAGCCCCTACAGGGGAGATACGCAGTATTTT. Combining the CDR3 with reference TRBV7-9 and TRBJ2-3 gives the whole variable domain DTGVSQNPRHKITKRGQNVTFRCDPISEHNRLYWYRQTLGQGPEFLTYFQNEAQLEKSRLLSDRFSAERPKGSFSTLEIQRTEQGDSAMYLCASSPYRGDTQYFGPGTRLTVL.

On this clone itself: Other DNA variants within this sample encode the same CDR3. V and J are TRBV7-9 and TRBJ1-2, with unresolved D. The ends were cut back, 5 bases at V and 4 bases at J, with 5 bases in the middle. The CDR3 covers 11 residues. CDR1 and CDR2 from the germline V gene are SEHNR and FQNEAQ (reference sequence). CDR3 sequence (DNA): TGTGCCAGCAGCGCCGGCTATGGCTACACCTTC. This codes for CASSAGYGYTF. Full variable domain (outside the CDR3, taken from reference TRBV7-9 and TRBJ1-2): DTGVSQNPRHKITKRGQNVTFRCDPISEHNRLYWYRQTLGQGPEFLTYFQNEAQLEKSRLLSDRFSAERPKGSFSTLEIQRTEQGDSAMYLCASSAGYGYTFGSGTRLTVV.

The chain recombines TRBV4-3 with TRBJ2-1, with 7 positions matching TRBD1. There are 16 residues in the CDR3. J lost 1 base, V lost 1 base, and 4 bases had no gene match. Germline V gene data show CDR1 as LGHNA and CDR2 as YSLEER. The CDR3 sequence is CASSQGDRVSYNEQFF. For the CDR3, the DNA is TGCGCCAGCAGCCAAGGCGACAGGGTTTCCTACAATGAGCAGTTCTTC.

The chain is built from TRBV4-3 and TRBJ1-4; D might be TRBD1 (5 bases). The CDR3 has 18 residues. Trimming stripped 0 bases from V and 0 bases from J, with 14 bases between. Germline-derived CDR1 and CDR2 are LGHNA and YSLEER. CDR3 DNA: TGCGCCAGCAGCCAAGATAAGGGGTCCTACTCAACTAATGAAAAACTGTTTTTT. It is translated as CASSQDKGSYSTNEKLFF.

This sequence joins TRBV6-5 and TRBJ1-2; 7 bases line up with TRBD1. The germline V gene encodes CDR1 MNHEY and CDR2 SVGAGI. V was clipped by 5 bases and J by 3 bases; unmatched bases: 9. The CDR3 covers 15 residues. The CDR3 loop reads CASSHRTGGYYGYTF. The CDR3 DNA follows: TGTGCCAGCAGTCACCGGACAGGAGGATACTATGGCTACACCTTC.

The V and J genes are TRBV19 and TRBJ2-7; 7 nucleotides agree with TRBD2. CDR1 and CDR2 from the germline V gene are LNHDA and SQIVND (reference sequence). The V segment lost 1 base and the J segment 0 bases; nucleotides outside the gene matches: 6. This CDR3 has 16 residues. This chain's CDR3 is CASSIGGRVPSYEQYF. The CDR3 coding sequence is TGTGCCAGTAGTATAGGAGGGAGGGTACCCTCCTACGAGCAGTACTTC.

The gene calls are TRBV5-6 and TRBJ2-3, with D uncertain. The CDR3 covers 15 residues. CDR1 SGHDT and CDR2 YYEEEE come from the germline V gene. V was trimmed by 4 bases and J by 3 bases, leaving 15 bases between them. The CDR3 protein is CASSGQWMQTDTQYF. In DNA form, the CDR3 reads TGTGCCAGCAGCGGGCAGTGGATGCAGACAGATACGCAGTATTTT.

The genes are TRBV11-2 and TRBJ1-1; D is unresolved. The CDR3 length is 15 residues. V shed 5 bases and J shed 1 base, with 14 bases lying between them. Germline CDR1 reads SGHAT; CDR2 reads FQNNGV. CDR3 DNA: TGTGCCAGCAGCCCCCGACCGGGAACGAACACTGAAGCTTTCTTT. This encodes CASSPRPGTNTEAFF.